The next 25 T cell receptor beta chains were all read from a single sample in a study of identical twins. TCRdb re-analysed the 5' RACE reads in MiXCR, keeping a single row per CDR3 protein. Here the sample spans 1.5 million to 2 million distinct CDR3 sequences, around 33% being singletons. The sample was cord blood. The origin of the receptors is a newborn girl in good health.

This clonotype was detected once. V usage is TRBV21-1 and J usage is TRBJ1-3. TRBV21-1 is marked as a pseudogene. This CDR3 contains 16 residues. The CDR3 region is CASSKALSELGNTIYF. The CDR3 region has the DNA TGTGCCAGCAGCAAAGCGCTTTCGGAGTTAGGAAACACCATATATTTT.

This clonotype was detected many times. The junction and the germline gene differ at one end; a read error may be behind it. This chain uses TRBV5-1 with TRBJ1-2; D is unresolved. The CDR3 loop spans 12 amino acids. Germline CDR1 and CDR2: SGHRS and YFSETQ. The CDR3 sequence: CASSGRNYGYTF. The CDR3 nucleotides read TGTGCCAGCAGCGGACGGAACTATGGCTACACCTTC.

This chain connects TRBV28 to TRBJ1-2; 10 nucleotides match TRBD1. The CDR3 is 12 amino acids. After removal of 6 bases from V and 11 bases from J, the junction contained 6 bases not matched to a gene. Germline loops: CDR1 MDHEN, CDR2 SYDVKM. The CDR3 nucleotides read TGTGCCAGCAGAAAGGGACAGGGGAATTACACCTTC. Protein: CASRKGQGNYTF.

The gene calls are TRBV24-1 and TRBJ2-2; D may correspond to TRBD1 or TRBD2 (6 bases each). The CDR3 totals 15 residues. The V end lost 4 bases, the J end lost 4 bases, and 12 bases lay between the germline ends. Germline CDR1 and CDR2: KGHDR and SFDVKD. CDR3 DNA sequence: TGTGCCACCAGTGAAACCCGGGGGCCCACCGGGGAGCTGTTTTTT. Residues: CATSETRGPTGELFF.

The sample holds a few counts of this clonotype. The chain carries TRBV6-1 and TRBJ2-7; 11 nucleotides match TRBD2. Trimming removed 7 bases from V and 0 bases from J; junction bases left unmatched: 5. Germline V lookup: CDR1 MNHNS, CDR2 SASEGT. This CDR3 spans 15 amino acids. For the CDR3, the DNA is TGTGCCAGCACCATCGGGACTAGCGGCTCCTACGAGCAGTACTTC. Translating gives CASTIGTSGSYEQYF.

There are a few counts of this clonotype. The V and J genes are TRBV12-3 or TRBV12-4 and TRBJ2-3, with TRBD2 identical over 10 bases. The V gene end was trimmed by 6 bases and the J gene end by 6 bases; junction bases not matched to a gene: 9. CDR3 length: 15 residues. The CDR3 nucleotides read TGTGCCAGCAGCTCGCAGCGGGGGGGCCGCGATACGCAGTATTTT. It codes for CASSSQRGGRDTQYF.

This clonotype has a count of ten or more. CDR3 coding DNA: TGTGCCAGCAGCCGGGACAGGGTTGGTGAGCAGTACTTC. Its translation is CASSRDRVGEQYF. The J gene is TRBJ2-4, the V gene TRBV6-5; 9 bases fit TRBD1. J lost 13 bases, V lost 6 bases, and 10 bases had no gene match. From germline, CDR1 is MNHEY and CDR2 SVGAGI. The CDR3 is made up of 13 amino acids.

This clonotype has a handful of counts. The chain is built from TRBV20-1 and TRBJ2-3; D unresolved. Germline V gene lookup returns CDR1 DFQATT and CDR2 SNEGSKA (reference sequence). The germline V and J ends were trimmed by 3 bases and 7 bases, with 8 bases remaining between them. The CDR3 sequence is 11 residues long. Here the CDR3 DNA reads TGCAGTGCTAGGCTCCTTCATACGCAGTATTTT. Amino acid sequence: CSARLLHTQYF.

This chain connects TRBV4-1 to TRBJ2-1, with a tentative D call TRBD1 (6 bases). V was cut by 3 bases and J by 4 bases, with 19 bases left in between. The CDR3 totals 17 residues. Germline V gene lookup returns CDR1 MGHRA and CDR2 YSYEKL. This chain's CDR3 is CASSHRGLGGPYNEQFF. CDR3 sequence (DNA): TGCGCCAGCAGCCACAGGGGTTTAGGAGGTCCTTACAATGAGCAGTTCTTC.

This clonotype has a handful of counts. The chain recombines TRBV3-1 with TRBJ2-2; unclear D gene. Germline assignment: CDR1 LGHDT and CDR2 YNNKEL (reference sequence). With 1 base removed from V and 2 bases from J, the gap between germline ends came to 5 bases. This CDR3 contains 14 residues. CDR3 DNA sequence: TGTGCCAGCAGCCAAGGAATCAACACCGGGGAGCTGTTTTTT. Protein product: CASSQGINTGELFF.

V usage is TRBV3-1 and J usage is TRBJ1-2; D is undetermined. The CDR3 is 14 residues long. V dropped 1 base and J dropped 4 bases, with 10 bases sitting between them. Per germline, CDR1 LGHDT and CDR2 YNNKEL (reference sequence). Written as DNA, the CDR3 is TGTGCCAGCAGCCAAGTTACAGCCGTCTATGGCTACACCTTC. Protein sequence: CASSQVTAVYGYTF.

The gene calls are TRBV20-1 and TRBJ2-3; TRBD2 matches 15 bases. The germline gives CDR1 DFQATT, CDR2 SNEGSKA (reference sequence). J lost 0 bases, V lost 6 bases, and 7 bases had no gene match. The CDR3 has 17 amino acids. The DNA for the CDR3 is TGCAGTGCAGCGGGACTAGCGGGGGGTACCAGCACAGATACGCAGTATTTT. Amino acid sequence: CSAAGLAGGTSTDTQYF.

Details on this clonotype: Its ends do not fully match the called genes, so a read error is possible. The chain recombines TRBV27 with TRBJ1-4; 8 bases map to TRBD1. Germline CDR1 reads MNHEY; CDR2 reads SMNVEV (reference sequence). CDR3 length: 13 amino acids. The CDR3 nucleotides read TGTGCCAGCAGTTTAGGACAGGGTGAAAAACTGTCTTTT. This encodes CASSLGQGEKLSF.

This clonotype turned up a few times. The V and J genes are TRBV7-8 and TRBJ2-7; D might be TRBD1 or TRBD2, each matching 5 bases. The CDR3 is 17 residues long. V was clipped by 1 base and J by 2 bases, with 18 bases between them. Germline CDR1 and CDR2: SGHVS and FQNEAQ. For the CDR3, the DNA is TGTGCCAGCAGCTTAGTTGCTGAGACGGGGCAGACCTACGAGCAGTACTTC. This sequence encodes CASSLVAETGQTYEQYF.

In DNA form, the CDR3 reads TGTGCCAGCAGCTTAGCCGACAGACGTGGGGAGACCCAGTACTTC. Amino acids: CASSLADRRGETQYF. The rearrangement uses TRBV5-8 and TRBJ2-5; D is perhaps TRBD1 (5 bases). Germline CDR1 SGHTS, CDR2 YDEGEE. The length of the CDR3 is 15 residues. Trimming removed 2 bases from V and 5 bases from J, with 16 bases in between.

The V gene is TRBV20-1, the J gene TRBJ1-1, with 9 nucleotides matching TRBD1. Germline assignment: CDR1 DFQATT and CDR2 SNEGSKA (reference sequence). The trim removed 6 bases at V and 0 bases at J, leaving 5 bases unmatched. The CDR3 spans 14 residues. CDR3 loop: CSAPGTGLNTEAFF. CDR3 DNA: TGCAGTGCCCCGGGGACAGGGTTGAACACTGAAGCTTTCTTT.

CDR3 sequence (DNA): TGTGCCAGCAGCCAAGATCTTGTAGCGGGGATCCCCTACGAGCAGTACTTC. It translates to CASSQDLVAGIPYEQYF. The chain links TRBV3-1 to TRBJ2-7; 8 bases fit TRBD2. This CDR3 region has 17 residues. The germline V gene encodes CDR1 LGHDT and CDR2 YNNKEL (reference sequence). Trimming cost V 0 bases and J 2 bases; bases outside gene matches: 9.

This clonotype was recorded many times. This rearrangement joins TRBV18 to TRBJ2-7, with D perhaps matching TRBD1 (6 bases). The ends were cut back, 0 bases at V and 3 bases at J, with 6 bases in the middle. The germline V gene encodes CDR1 KGHSH and CDR2 LQKENI. CDR3 length equals 13 residues. CDR3 nucleotides: TGTGCCAGCTCACCACCAGGGGGCTACGAGCAGTACTTC. This sequence encodes CASSPPGGYEQYF.

This chain joins TRBV20-1 and TRBJ2-7, with a possible D match to TRBD1 (5 bases). CDR1 DFQATT and CDR2 SNEGSKA come from the germline V gene (reference sequence). V was cut by 5 bases and J by 7 bases, with 27 bases left in between. This CDR3 has 16 amino acids. The CDR3 DNA follows: TGCAGTGCTCCTAAACGCCCACAGGTCGGATTGGGGGAGCAGTACTTC. Protein sequence: CSAPKRPQVGLGEQYF.

V gene TRBV28 combines with J gene TRBJ2-5; unclear D gene. The end of the DNA fits TRBJ2-7 better, so the J call may be wrong. The CDR3 contains 15 residues. CDR1 and CDR2 from the germline V gene are MDHEN and SYDVKM. The CDR3 here is CASSLVDTGLYEQYF. The CDR3 DNA follows: TGTGCCAGCAGTTTAGTGGATACGGGTCTCTACGAGCAGTACTTC.

With respect to this clonotype: Its ends do not fully match the called genes, so a read error is possible. The genes are TRBV6-2 or TRBV6-3 and TRBJ2-5; D uncertain. Germline values: CDR1 MNHEY, CDR2 SVGEGT. The CDR3 is made up of 13 amino acids. For the CDR3, the DNA is TGTGCCAGCAGAACAAATCTTCAAGGGACCCAGTACTTC. Residues: CASRTNLQGTQYF.

This clonotype has only a few counts. The V gene is TRBV5-1, the J gene TRBJ2-5, with D unresolved. CDR3 length equals 12 residues. Germline V gives CDR1 SGHRS, CDR2 YFSETQ. V was pared by 1 base and J by 11 bases, with 12 bases between. The CDR3 DNA reads TGCGCCAGCAGCTTGACAGCCGATGAGCAGTACTTC. Protein: CASSLTADEQYF.

This clonotype came up a few times. This chain connects TRBV10-3 to TRBJ1-5; D gene uncertain. The CDR3 is 12 residues long. Germline CDR1 reads ENHRY; CDR2 reads SYGVKD. The V gene lost 10 bases and the J gene lost 7 bases, with 14 bases spanning the gap. As DNA, the CDR3 is TGTGCCACCAAGCGGGCAGGCCAGCCCCAGCATTTT. Its protein product is CATKRAGQPQHF.

The table lists this clonotype with a few counts. The chain links TRBV10-2 to TRBJ2-3; 15 bases match TRBD2. CDR1 is WSHSY and CDR2 is SAAADI in the germline V gene. Germline trimming cut 4 bases from V and 0 bases from J; bases unmatched to any gene: 8. The CDR3 loop spans 19 amino acids. The CDR3 nucleotides are TGCGCCAGCAGTGGGACTAGCGGGGGGGCGTGGTGGAGCACAGATACGCAGTATTTT. Translating it yields CASSGTSGGAWWSTDTQYF.

In this sample, this clonotype turned up a few times. For the CDR3, the DNA is TGTGCTAGTGGTTTGTCCCATGGACTAGCGGGAAACAATGAGCAGTTCTTC. Its translation: CASGLSHGLAGNNEQFF. The chain joins TRBV12-5 to TRBJ2-1; 12 nucleotides agree with TRBD2. This CDR3 comprises 17 residues. Trimming took 2 bases from V and 5 from J; bases not matched to a gene: 7. Germline assignment: CDR1 LGHNT and CDR2 FRNRAP. Together with reference TRBV12-5 and TRBJ2-1, the CDR3 gives the full variable domain: DARVTQTPRHKVTEMGQEVTMRCQPILGHNTVFWYRQTMMQGLELLAYFRNRAPLDDSGMPKDRFSAEMPDATLATLKIQPSEPRDSAVYFCASGLSHGLAGNNEQFFGPGTRLTVL.